The rows below give T cell receptor beta chains drawn from one sample of a study of blood T cell repertoires in COVID-19. Repertoires were generated with immunoSEQ multiplex PCR, while TCRdb's copy carries only in-frame clones and drops some. The sample lists about 410,000 clones; approximately 89% were seen once. The material sequenced was PBMCs or T cells enriched from blood (not recorded which). Receptors were obtained from a woman aged 25 to 39 who had recovered from COVID-19. Both conserved end residues are trimmed from each CDR3. Each record gives: J gene, V gene, CDR3 protein.

j_call: TRBJ2-5; v_call: TRBV4-2; cdr3_aa: ASSPGLGKTQY
j_call: TRBJ1-1; v_call: TRBV30; cdr3_aa: AWSAYRDSNTEAF
j_call: TRBJ2-1; v_call: TRBV24-1; cdr3_aa: ATSDGTSGSSYNEQF
j_call: TRBJ1-5; v_call: TRBV18; cdr3_aa: ASSPTVINQPQH
j_call: TRBJ1-1; v_call: TRBV2; cdr3_aa: ASSLSIDRGDWMNTEAF
j_call: TRBJ1-1; v_call: TRBV6-5; cdr3_aa: ASRGTGEAEAF
j_call: TRBJ2-2; v_call: TRBV5-1; cdr3_aa: ASSSGTDLSGELF
j_call: TRBJ2-3; v_call: TRBV3-1/TRBV3-2; cdr3_aa: ASSQRGVSDTQY
j_call: TRBJ1-4; v_call: TRBV29-1; cdr3_aa: SVEVGGQGLF
j_call: TRBJ1-5; v_call: TRBV29-1; cdr3_aa: SVSVAGTGGGQPQH
j_call: TRBJ2-7; v_call: TRBV7-2; cdr3_aa: ASSLGFLAGNEQY
j_call: TRBJ1-5; v_call: TRBV10-3; cdr3_aa: AISEGTASNQPQH
j_call: TRBJ1-6; v_call: TRBV7-3; cdr3_aa: ASSLRGDRGRSPLH
j_call: TRBJ2-7; v_call: TRBV6-5; cdr3_aa: ASREGLAGSYEQY
j_call: TRBJ1-3; v_call: TRBV5-5; cdr3_aa: ASSLDPGISGNTIY
j_call: TRBJ2-1; v_call: TRBV27; cdr3_aa: ASSRVAGADEQF
j_call: TRBJ2-5; v_call: TRBV5-1; cdr3_aa: ASSLGDRGGETQY
j_call: TRBJ2-7; v_call: TRBV28; cdr3_aa: ASSLYRDSSYEQY
j_call: TRBJ2-5; v_call: TRBV30; cdr3_aa: AWSPLLAGGRQETQY
j_call: TRBJ2-7; v_call: TRBV6-2/TRBV6-3; cdr3_aa: ASSPGTSGHASYEQY
j_call: TRBJ2-4; v_call: TRBV2; cdr3_aa: ASSEARAAKNIQY
j_call: TRBJ1-4; v_call: TRBV28; cdr3_aa: ASSRTGATNEKLF
j_call: TRBJ1-6; v_call: TRBV10-3; cdr3_aa: AISRTERNSPLH
j_call: TRBJ2-1; v_call: TRBV4-2; cdr3_aa: ASSQDRLADNEQF
j_call: TRBJ1-1; v_call: TRBV7-2; cdr3_aa: ASSQAGTEGTEAF
j_call: TRBJ1-2; v_call: TRBV18; cdr3_aa: ASSPPGEDGYT
j_call: TRBJ2-6; v_call: TRBV19; cdr3_aa: ASSEGAGANVLT
j_call: TRBJ2-2; v_call: TRBV30; cdr3_aa: AWSGDRSVGELF
j_call: TRBJ1-2; v_call: TRBV29-1; cdr3_aa: SAEGKGQGNGYT
j_call: TRBJ1-1; v_call: TRBV18; cdr3_aa: ASSPGTGGTEAF
j_call: TRBJ2-7; v_call: TRBV6-5; cdr3_aa: ASTEPTGSGEQY
j_call: TRBJ2-1; v_call: TRBV9; cdr3_aa: ASSVAGSGSYNEQF
j_call: TRBJ1-1; v_call: TRBV7-9; cdr3_aa: ASSPRQGAGTEAF
j_call: TRBJ1-1; v_call: TRBV18; cdr3_aa: ASSKISNTVNTEAF
j_call: TRBJ2-5; v_call: TRBV19; cdr3_aa: ASSITGVQETQY
j_call: TRBJ2-7; v_call: TRBV3-1/TRBV3-2; cdr3_aa: ASSLRGWDEQY
j_call: TRBJ2-2; v_call: TRBV25-1; cdr3_aa: ASSESISASGTGELF
j_call: TRBJ2-1; v_call: TRBV3-1/TRBV3-2; cdr3_aa: ASSPGDVNNEQF
j_call: TRBJ2-5; v_call: TRBV29-1; cdr3_aa: SVAGVKETQY
j_call: TRBJ2-7; v_call: TRBV6-5; cdr3_aa: ASSSLRGYEQY
j_call: TRBJ1-2; v_call: TRBV6-5; cdr3_aa: ASSWGQGPYGYT
j_call: TRBJ1-2; v_call: TRBV5-1; cdr3_aa: ASSSRRGLGYT
j_call: TRBJ2-2; v_call: TRBV12-3/TRBV12-4; cdr3_aa: ATSRSNTGELF
j_call: TRBJ1-2; v_call: TRBV6-2/TRBV6-3; cdr3_aa: ASSYTTVHYGYT
j_call: TRBJ1-1; v_call: TRBV7-2; cdr3_aa: ASTGGRDTEAF